The 26 T cell receptor beta chains below all came from one sample that was sequenced in a study of blood T cell repertoires in COVID-19. Assay used: immunoSEQ multiplex PCR; TCRdb lists only in-frame clones, some missing. The sample has about 240,000 clones, 85% seen once; the top ten hold around 6.4%. The sample was peripheral blood. The receptors originated from a woman aged 55-70 years with active or convalescent COVID-19.

There are a few counts of this clone. V and J are TRBV11-3 and TRBJ2-2; no reliable D call. V was shortened by 0 bases and J by 6 bases, with 5 bases between the two germline ends. Germline V gives CDR1 SGHNT, CDR2 YENEEA. The CDR3 totals 13 residues. For the CDR3, the DNA is TGTGCCAGCAGCTTAGAAGAGGCCGGGGAGCTGTTTTTT. This gives the protein CASSLEEAGELFF.

The chain carries TRBV27 and TRBJ2-7; 9 bases fit TRBD1. CDR3 length: 22 amino acids. V lost 5 bases and J lost 0; bases outside the gene matches: 26. From germline, CDR1 is MNHEY and CDR2 SMNVEV (reference sequence). DNA for the CDR3: TGTGCCAGCAGTCCATGGGTCGGCGCCGGGACAGGGATGCTGGGGCCCTCCTACGAGCAGTACGTC. It specifies CASSPWVGAGTGMLGPSYEQYV.

The chain links TRBV14 to TRBJ2-5, with D possibly being TRBD1 (5 bases). From germline, CDR1 is SGHDN and CDR2 FVKESK. CDR3 length equals 15 residues. V lost 1 base and J lost 1, with 10 bases in between. This CDR3 is CASSQVGQSQETQYF. CDR3 DNA: TGTGCCAGCAGCCAAGTGGGGCAGTCCCAAGAGACCCAGTACTTC.

The gene calls are TRBV10-2 and TRBJ2-2, with 7 positions matching TRBD2. Germline loops: CDR1 WSHSY, CDR2 SAAADI. J was trimmed by 1 base and V by 6 bases; bases with no gene match: 2. The CDR3 runs 14 residues. CDR3: CASRASGNTGELFF. CDR3 sequence (DNA): TGCGCCAGCAGAGCTAGCGGGAACACCGGGGAGCTGTTTTTT.

The gene calls are TRBV11-3 and TRBJ2-7, with a weak D call TRBD2 (7 bases). V lost 5 bases and J lost 6, with 11 bases in between. The CDR3 has 12 amino acids. The germline V gene encodes CDR1 SGHNT and CDR2 YENEEA. The chain's CDR3 is CASSGGATEQYF. The CDR3 region has the DNA TGTGCCAGCAGCGGGGGGGCCACCGAGCAGTACTTC.

The chain uses TRBV27 and TRBJ2-2, with 8 nucleotides matching TRBD1. The germline CDR1 and CDR2 sequences are MNHEY and SMNVEV (reference sequence). The V gene end was trimmed by 5 bases and the J gene end by 4 bases; junction bases not matched to a gene: 12. There are 17 residues in the CDR3. The CDR3 coding sequence is TGTGCCAGCAGTCAGAGACAGGGGTATGTGACCACCGGGGAGCTGTTTTTT. Translating gives CASSQRQGYVTTGELFF.

V gene TRBV2 combines with J gene TRBJ2-3; 11 bases are a match to TRBD2. V lost 8 bases and J lost 1; bases outside the gene matches: 8. The germline V gene has CDR1 SNHLY and CDR2 FYNNEI. CDR3 length equals 16 residues. As DNA, the CDR3 is TGTGCCAGCTCCCTAATGACTAGCGGGGGCACAGATACGCAGTATTTT. Translation gives CASSLMTSGGTDTQYF.

The V call is TRBV29-1, the J call TRBJ2-4; a weak D match, TRBD1 (6 bases). Germline V lookup: CDR1 SQVTM, CDR2 ANQGSEA. This CDR3 region has 15 residues. The V and J ends lost 0 bases and 1 base respectively, with 10 bases between them. DNA for the CDR3: TGCAGCGTTGAAGATCCAGGGGCGGCCAAAAACATTCAGTACTTC. Translated, it gives CSVEDPGAAKNIQYF.

The rearrangement links TRBV11-2 to TRBJ2-2; 8 bases align to TRBD1. Trimming at V came to 5 bases and at J to 6 bases, leaving 2 bases not matched to a gene. The CDR3 has 13 amino acids. Germline CDR1 is SGHAT and CDR2 is FQNNGV. The CDR3, as DNA: TGTGCCAGCAGCCCAGGGGGCGCCGGGGAGCTGTTTTTT. This encodes CASSPGGAGELFF.

V and J are TRBV7-9 and TRBJ1-4; TRBD1 matches 11 bases. Germline CDR1 and CDR2: SEHNR and FQNEAQ (reference sequence). The CDR3 runs to 16 residues. The ends lost 4 bases at V and 7 bases at J; junction bases unmatched: 8. As DNA, the CDR3 is TGTGCCAGCAGCTCAGGACAGGGGGCGCAAGGTGAAAAACTGTTTTTT. Its protein is CASSSGQGAQGEKLFF.

The chain has TRBV15 and TRBJ1-1, with D possibly matching TRBD1 (6 bases). The CDR3 has 17 amino acids. CDR1 is LNHNV and CDR2 is YYDKDF in the germline V gene (reference sequence). V lost 0 bases and J lost 4, with 18 bases in between. CDR3 nucleotide sequence: TGTGCCACCAGCAGAGACAGGGCCTCAAGCAGGGGCACTGAAGCTTTCTTT. It translates to CATSRDRASSRGTEAFF. Full variable domain (rest looked up from reference TRBV15 and TRBJ1-1): DAMVIQNPRYQVTQFGKPVTLSCSQTLNHNVMYWYQQKSSQAPKLLFHYYDKDFNNEADTPDNFQSRRPNTSFCFLDIRSPGLGDTAMYLCATSRDRASSRGTEAFFGQGTRLTVV.

The CDR3 region is CASSRQAGAGGMGANVLTF. As DNA, the CDR3 is TGTGCCAGCTCACGACAAGCCGGGGCAGGGGGGATGGGCGCCAACGTCCTGACTTTC. The V and J genes are TRBV18 and TRBJ2-6; the D gene is possibly TRBD1 (7 bases). Trimming cost V 4 bases and J 7 bases, with 26 bases left between them. Germline assignment: CDR1 KGHSH and CDR2 LQKENI. The CDR3 length is 19 residues.

The rearrangement links TRBV2 to TRBJ1-2; D is undetermined. This CDR3 has 13 amino acids. The germline gives CDR1 SNHLY, CDR2 FYNNEI. Trimming stripped 6 bases from V and 1 base from J, with 9 bases between. The CDR3 loop is CASRQRSNYGYTF. As DNA, the CDR3 is TGTGCCAGCAGGCAGCGCAGTAACTATGGCTACACCTTC. Drawing the rest from reference TRBV2 and TRBJ1-2, the complete variable domain is EPEVTQTPSHQVTQMGQEVILRCVPISNHLYFYWYRQILGQKVEFLVSFYNNEISEKSEIFDDQFSVERPDGSNFTLKIRSTKLEDSAMYFCASRQRSNYGYTFGSGTRLTVV.

CDR3 protein: CASSPMTSYNEQFF. As DNA, the CDR3 is TGTGCCAGCAGTCCAATGACTAGCTACAATGAGCAGTTCTTC. The chain is built from TRBV2 and TRBJ2-1; TRBD2 is a possible D gene (6 bases). V lost 5 bases to trimming and J lost 3 bases, with 11 bases between them. The germline V gene has CDR1 SNHLY and CDR2 FYNNEI. The CDR3 runs to 14 residues. The whole variable domain, filled in from reference TRBV2 and TRBJ2-1, reads EPEVTQTPSHQVTQMGQEVILRCVPISNHLYFYWYRQILGQKVEFLVSFYNNEISEKSEIFDDQFSVERPDGSNFTLKIRSTKLEDSAMYFCASSPMTSYNEQFFGPGTRLTVL.

The chain carries TRBV11-2 and TRBJ2-2; possibly TRBD1 for D (5 bases). From germline, CDR1 is SGHAT and CDR2 FQNNGV. V was cut by 6 bases and J by 3 bases, with 11 bases left in between. The CDR3 extends over 14 amino acids. CDR3 residues: CASSSGIDTGELFF. DNA for the CDR3: TGTGCCAGCAGTTCAGGGATCGACACCGGGGAGCTGTTTTTT.

The chain recombines TRBV24-1 with TRBJ2-2, with TRBD1 matching 7 bases. The CDR3 sequence is 15 residues long. Germline values: CDR1 KGHDR, CDR2 SFDVKD. J lost 3 bases, V lost 5 bases, and 5 bases had no gene match. In DNA, the CDR3 is TGTGCCACCAGTGGGTGGGACAGAGACACCGGGGAGCTGTTTTTT. It translates to CATSGWDRDTGELFF.

This clone has more than one count but fewer than ten. The chain has TRBV6-5 and TRBJ2-1, with TRBD1 matching over 9 bases. CDR1 is MNHEY and CDR2 is SVGAGI in the germline V gene. The CDR3 is 13 residues long. CDR3 DNA: TGTGCGTCGGGACAGGGTTCCTACAATGAGCAGTTCTTC. It is translated as CASGQGSYNEQFF.

This clone was picked up one time. The CDR3 is CASSIRDFYEQYF. The CDR3 DNA sequence: TGTGCCAGCAGCATCCGGGACTTCTACGAGCAGTACTTC. The rearrangement uses TRBV3-1 (or the pseudogene TRBV3-2) and TRBJ2-7; D possibly corresponds to TRBD2 (6 bases). Trimming pared 5 bases from V and 3 bases from J, leaving 11 bases between. This CDR3 region has 13 residues. Germline V CDR1 and CDR2: LGHDT, YNNKEL (reference sequence).

The chain combines TRBV5-1 with TRBJ2-5; 12 bases align to TRBD2. CDR3 length equals 16 residues. V shed 4 bases and J 1 base; nucleotides not matched to a gene: 5. From germline, CDR1 is SGHRS and CDR2 YFSETQ. CDR3 residues: CASSPTSGGPQETQYF. CDR3 coding DNA: TGCGCCAGCAGCCCGACTAGCGGGGGTCCCCAAGAGACCCAGTACTTC.

This chain uses TRBV6-1 with TRBJ2-2; 12 nucleotides match TRBD2. After removal of 0 bases from V and 4 bases from J, the junction contained 6 bases not matched to a gene. CDR1 and CDR2 from the germline V gene are MNHNS and SASEGT. This CDR3 region has 18 residues. CDR3 in DNA: TGTGCCAGCAGTGAAGCGGGACTAGCGGGTGTCGGCACCGGGGAGCTGTTTTTT. Translation: CASSEAGLAGVGTGELFF.

This CDR3 is CASSEQKYEQYF. DNA for the CDR3: TGTGCCAGCAGCGAACAGAAATACGAGCAGTACTTC. The chain employs TRBV13 and TRBJ2-7; D gene uncertain. The ends were cut back, 5 bases at V and 4 bases at J, with 9 bases in the middle. CDR1 is PRHDT, CDR2 FYEKMQ, per germline (reference sequence). There are 12 residues in the CDR3. The full variable domain, in which reference TRBV13 and TRBJ2-7 provide the parts outside the CDR3, is AAGVIQSPRHLIKEKRETATLKCYPIPRHDTVYWYQQGPGQDPQFLISFYEKMQSDKGSIPDRFSAQQFSDYHSELNMSSLELGDSALYFCASSEQKYEQYFGPGTRLTVT.

This clone was picked up many times. V usage is TRBV4-2 and J usage is TRBJ2-3; 9 nucleotides agree with TRBD1. V shed 2 bases and J 2 bases; nucleotides not matched to a gene: 2. This CDR3 region has 15 residues. Germline CDR1 LGHNA, CDR2 YNFKEQ. CDR3 coding DNA: TGTGCCAGCAGCCAACAACAGGGGGCCACAGATACGCAGTATTTT. Protein sequence: CASSQQQGATDTQYF.

The rearrangement links TRBV11-3 to TRBJ2-1, with TRBD2 identical over 12 bases. Germline CDR1 is SGHNT and CDR2 is YENEEA. The junction had 1 base not matched to a gene; V was cut back by 3 bases and J by 1 base. The CDR3 sequence is 16 residues long. CDR3 coding DNA: TGTGCCAGCAGCTTCCTAGCGGGAGGGTCCTACAATGAGCAGTTCTTC. Translating it yields CASSFLAGGSYNEQFF.

The chain recombines TRBV7-8 with TRBJ1-1; D may be TRBD1 (6 bases). Trimming shortened V by 5 bases and J by 2 bases, and 15 bases separated the two germline ends. This CDR3 has 15 residues. Per the germline V gene, CDR1 is SGHVS and CDR2 is FQNEAQ. The CDR3 DNA sequence: TGTGCCAGCAGCGATCAGGGAGGGGGAAACACTGAAGCTTTCTTT. This gives the protein CASSDQGGGNTEAFF. Full variable domain (remainder filled in from reference TRBV7-8 and TRBJ1-1): GAGVSQSPRYKVAKRGQDVALRCDPISGHVSLFWYQQALGQGPEFLTYFQNEAQLDKSGLPSDRFFAERPEGSVSTLKIQRTQQEDSAVYLCASSDQGGGNTEAFFGQGTRLTVV.

The chain employs TRBV6-6 and TRBJ2-3; D is unclear. The CDR3 covers 16 residues. Germline V lookup: CDR1 MNHNY, CDR2 SVGAGI (reference sequence). The V end was cut by 0 bases, the J end by 0 bases, with 10 bases between. CDR3 region: CASSYSKSVSTDTQYF. The CDR3 nucleotides are TGTGCCAGCAGTTACTCGAAATCGGTCAGCACAGATACGCAGTATTTT.

The chain carries TRBV3-1 (or the pseudogene TRBV3-2) and TRBJ1-4, with D possibly TRBD1 on 5 matching bases. Germline CDR1 and CDR2: LGHDT and YNNKEL (reference sequence). V lost 5 bases and J 1 base, leaving 8 bases between the germline ends. CDR3 length: 14 residues. The CDR3 DNA is TGTGCCAGCAGCTACAGGAGAACTAATGAAAAACTGTTTTTT. The encoded protein is CASSYRRTNEKLFF.